Below, 20 T cell receptor beta chains from the same sample are listed, as sequenced in a study of human T cells and chemical hapten exposure. TCRdb processed the RACE reads anew with MiXCR; each CDR3 protein has one entry. The sample has 350,000 to 400,000 distinct CDR3 sequences; about 6.9% are singletons. Noted time point: patch test 2, 6 weeks after DPC sensitization. This sample's treatment: therapeutic diphenylcyclopropenone sensitization with weekly scalp DPC. Sequenced here: whole blood, sampled in connection with sensitization to the hapten diphenylcyclopropenone (DPC). The receptors originated from a woman between 18 and 30 years old with alopecia areata. Some clones in this sample may be carry-over from other donors' samples.

This clonotype has ten or more counts. V gene TRBV28 combines with J gene TRBJ1-1; 9 bases match TRBD1. From germline, CDR1 is MDHEN and CDR2 SYDVKM. The CDR3 runs 15 residues. V trimming: 5 bases; J trimming: 6 bases; junction bases outside the gene matches: 10. In nucleotides, the CDR3 is TGTGCCAGCAGTAAAACGGGACAGGGAAGCCCTGAAGCTTTCTTT. It codes for CASSKTGQGSPEAFF.

In this sample, this clonotype turned up a few times. The V gene is TRBV4-2, the J gene TRBJ1-4; possible D gene TRBD1, 6 bases. Germline CDR1 LGHNA, CDR2 YNFKEQ. The CDR3 is 17 amino acids. The V end lost 4 bases, the J end lost 13 bases, and 28 bases lay between the germline ends. The CDR3 loop is CASSLGTLRGLHEVLFF. The CDR3 DNA sequence: TGTGCCAGCAGCCTTGGGACCCTCAGGGGCCTCCATGAGGTACTGTTTTTT.

This clonotype was counted ten times or more. The genes are TRBV29-1 and TRBJ2-2; 11 bases are shared with TRBD1. In germline, CDR1 is SQVTM, CDR2 ANQGSEA. The length of the CDR3 is 15 residues. V shed 6 bases, J shed 5 bases, and the junction held 8 bases outside the gene matches. The CDR3 spells CSVFTGTGGTGELFF. CDR3 in DNA: TGCAGCGTATTCACCGGGACAGGGGGGACCGGGGAGCTGTTTTTT.

The V call is TRBV5-6, the J call TRBJ2-7, with 7 bases lining up with TRBD2. V gave up 0 bases and J gave up 6 bases; unmatched junction bases: 0. The germline V gene encodes CDR1 SGHDT and CDR2 YYEEEE. This CDR3 is built from 12 residues. In DNA, the CDR3 is TGTGCCAGCAGCTTGGCGGGGGGCGAGCAGTACTTC. This encodes CASSLAGGEQYF.

This clonotype was detected a few times. The gene calls are TRBV6-5 and TRBJ2-2, with D perhaps being TRBD1 or TRBD2 (5 bases each). The CDR3 contains 14 residues. Trimming stripped 8 bases from V and 1 base from J, with 11 bases between. The germline V gene encodes CDR1 MNHEY and CDR2 SVGAGI. The CDR3, as DNA: TGTGCCAGCTGGGGGACCGTGAACACCGGGGAGCTGTTTTTT. This translates into CASWGTVNTGELFF.

This clonotype was seen at least ten times. The CDR3 region is CASSQGAAKDTEAFF. Written as DNA, the CDR3 is TGTGCCAGCAGCCAAGGGGCTGCGAAGGACACTGAAGCTTTCTTT. The chain has TRBV3-1 and TRBJ1-1; no clear D. Germline V gives CDR1 LGHDT, CDR2 YNNKEL (reference sequence). Between the trimmed V and J ends, which lost 1 base and 3 bases, there was a span of 12 bases. The CDR3 spans 15 residues.

The J gene is TRBJ2-3, the V gene TRBV7-6; the D gene is possibly TRBD2 (6 bases). The CDR3 is 15 residues long. The V gene lost 3 bases and the J gene lost 4 bases, with 14 bases spanning the gap. CDR1 is SGHVS and CDR2 is FNYEAQ in the germline V gene. DNA of the CDR3: TGTGCCAGCAGCTTTGTGGGAGGAGAGTCAGATACGCAGTATTTT. This codes for CASSFVGGESDTQYF.

The chain combines TRBV4-3 with TRBJ2-2; TRBD1 is a possible D gene (5 bases). V lost 0 bases and J 6 bases, leaving 11 bases between the germline ends. Germline values: CDR1 LGHNA, CDR2 YSLEER. This CDR3 region has 15 residues. CDR3 region: CASSQDPGSPGELFF. CDR3 bases: TGCGCCAGCAGCCAAGATCCAGGGTCCCCCGGGGAGCTGTTTTTT.

This clonotype appeared a few times. The chain is built from TRBV12-3 or TRBV12-4 and TRBJ1-5; 7 bases fit TRBD1. The junction had 12 bases not matched to a gene; V was cut back by 4 bases and J by 0 bases. The CDR3 runs 18 residues. CDR3 in DNA: TGTGCCAGCAGTTCGGAAGTCGGACAGGTGTATAGCAATCAGCCCCAGCATTTT. Translating gives CASSSEVGQVYSNQPQHF.

This clonotype was detected ten times or more. The chain combines TRBV28 with TRBJ1-5; D is unclear. This CDR3 comprises 16 residues. Trimming left V 5 bases short and J 2 bases short, with 16 bases between. Germline CDR1 MDHEN, CDR2 SYDVKM. CDR3 residues: CASSPIKSPGNQPQHF. DNA for the CDR3: TGTGCCAGCAGTCCCATAAAGAGTCCTGGCAATCAGCCCCAGCATTTT. The variable domain in full, with the rest retrieved from reference TRBV28 and TRBJ1-5, is DVKVTQSSRYLVKRTGEKVFLECVQDMDHENMFWYRQDPGLGLRLIYFSYDVKMKEKGDIPEGYSVSREKKERFSLILESASTNQTSMYLCASSPIKSPGNQPQHFGDGTRLSIL.

This clonotype was counted ten times or more. J is TRBJ1-2 and V is TRBV7-9; D possibly corresponds to TRBD1 (6 bases). Per the germline V gene, CDR1 is SEHNR and CDR2 is FQNEAQ (reference sequence). This CDR3 is 15 amino acids long. Trimming left V 5 bases short and J 4 bases short, with 17 bases between. The CDR3 loop is CASSPQQGNSYGYTF. The CDR3 DNA sequence: TGTGCCAGCAGCCCCCAACAGGGTAACTCCTATGGCTACACCTTC.

This clonotype appeared many times. The chain carries TRBV3-1 and TRBJ2-3, with unresolved D. The CDR3 sequence is 13 residues long. V shed 4 bases and J shed 5 bases, with 10 bases lying between them. Germline loops: CDR1 LGHDT, CDR2 YNNKEL (reference sequence). CDR3 protein: CASSPPGQDTQYF. The CDR3 DNA sequence: TGTGCCAGCAGCCCCCCCGGGCAAGATACGCAGTATTTT.

This clonotype has more than one count but fewer than ten. The rearrangement uses TRBV18 and TRBJ1-1; TRBD1 matches 7 bases. CDR1 and CDR2 (germline): KGHSH, LQKENI. The CDR3 runs 17 residues. V shed 4 bases, J shed 1 base, and the junction held 12 bases outside the gene matches. This chain's CDR3 is CASSREAPTGTNTEAFF. The DNA of the CDR3 is TGTGCCAGCTCACGTGAAGCCCCGACAGGGACGAACACTGAAGCTTTCTTT. The whole variable domain, filled in from reference TRBV18 and TRBJ1-1, reads NAGVMQNPRHLVRRRGQEARLRCSPMKGHSHVYWYRQLPEEGLKFMVYLQKENIIDESGMPKERFSAEFPKEGPSILRIQQVVRGDSAAYFCASSREAPTGTNTEAFFGQGTRLTVV.

This sequence joins TRBV6-5 and TRBJ1-2; D gene ambiguous. This CDR3 comprises 14 residues. Trimming removed 2 bases from V and 3 bases from J, with 10 bases in between. The germline gives CDR1 MNHEY, CDR2 SVGAGI. The CDR3 protein is CASSYVRAHYGYTF. CDR3 DNA sequence: TGTGCCAGCAGTTACGTCCGAGCCCACTATGGCTACACCTTC.

This clonotype was found many times. The genes are TRBV20-1 and TRBJ1-6; D is undetermined. The germline V gene has CDR1 DFQATT and CDR2 SNEGSKA (reference sequence). The CDR3 has 12 amino acids. V lost 7 bases to trimming and J lost 6 bases, with 10 bases between them. CDR3 amino acids: CSVSQPNSPLHF. The CDR3 nucleotides read TGCAGTGTTTCCCAGCCTAATTCACCCCTCCACTTT.

This clonotype was picked up many times. The chain is built from TRBV28 and TRBJ2-6; D gene ambiguous. This CDR3 comprises 17 residues. V dropped 4 bases and J dropped 0 bases, with 13 bases sitting between them. The germline CDR1 and CDR2 sequences are MDHEN and SYDVKM. CDR3 sequence (DNA): TGTGCCAGCAGTTGGATCCCGAAATACTCTGGGGCCAACGTCCTGACTTTC. Protein sequence: CASSWIPKYSGANVLTF.

The rearrangement links TRBV18 to TRBJ1-2; no reliable D call. This CDR3 region has 18 residues. CDR1 and CDR2 from the germline V gene are KGHSH and LQKENI. Trimming took off 4 bases at V and 8 bases at J, with 29 bases between the two ends. CDR3 sequence reads: CASSHTGAGASYVFGYTF. In DNA, the CDR3 is TGTGCCAGCTCACACACCGGAGCAGGAGCCTCTTATGTGTTCGGCTACACCTTC.

This clonotype was picked up many times. J is TRBJ1-5 and V is TRBV10-3, with D unresolved. CDR1 and CDR2 (germline): ENHRY, SYGVKD. The CDR3 length is 13 residues. Trimming cost V 7 bases and J 6 bases, with 13 bases left between them. Here the CDR3 DNA reads TGTGCCATCAATGTTGGGGAGGGTCAGCCCCAGCATTTT. Its protein product is CAINVGEGQPQHF.

This clonotype came up many times. CDR3 sequence: CATSRSTDAREAEAFF. DNA for the CDR3: TGTGCCACCAGCAGATCCACGGACGCCCGAGAGGCTGAAGCTTTCTTT. This chain uses TRBV15 with TRBJ1-1; D ambiguous. The CDR3 consists of 16 residues. Deletions cut 2 bases from V and 6 bases from J, with 19 bases between. In germline, CDR1 is LNHNV, CDR2 YYDKDF (reference sequence).

This clonotype was counted a few times. A much larger clone lies a single base off, so this may be a read error. V is TRBV12-3 or TRBV12-4 and J is TRBJ1-5, with TRBD1 identical over 10 bases. The CDR3 extends over 17 amino acids. CDR3 in DNA: TGTGCCAGCGGTTTAGCGGTCGGACAGGGGGAAGATCAGCCCCAGCATTTT. This sequence encodes CASGLAVGQGEDQPQHF.